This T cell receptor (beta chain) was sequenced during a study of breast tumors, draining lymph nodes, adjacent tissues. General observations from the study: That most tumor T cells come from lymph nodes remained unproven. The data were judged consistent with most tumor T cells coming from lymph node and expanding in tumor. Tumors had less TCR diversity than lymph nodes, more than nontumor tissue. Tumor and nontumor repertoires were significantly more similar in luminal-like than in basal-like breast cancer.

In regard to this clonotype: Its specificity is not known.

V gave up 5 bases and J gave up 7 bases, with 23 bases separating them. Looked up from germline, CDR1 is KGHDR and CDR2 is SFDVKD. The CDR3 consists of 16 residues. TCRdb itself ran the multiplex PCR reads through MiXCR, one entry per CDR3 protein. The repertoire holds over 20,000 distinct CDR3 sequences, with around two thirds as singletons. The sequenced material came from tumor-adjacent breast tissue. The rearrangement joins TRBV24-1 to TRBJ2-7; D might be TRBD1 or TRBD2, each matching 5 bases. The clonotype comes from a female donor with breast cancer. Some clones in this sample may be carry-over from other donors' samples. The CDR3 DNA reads TGTGCCACCAGTGCTGGGACCTTCGGAGCACTCGAGGAGCAGTACTTC. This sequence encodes CATSAGTFGALEEQYF.